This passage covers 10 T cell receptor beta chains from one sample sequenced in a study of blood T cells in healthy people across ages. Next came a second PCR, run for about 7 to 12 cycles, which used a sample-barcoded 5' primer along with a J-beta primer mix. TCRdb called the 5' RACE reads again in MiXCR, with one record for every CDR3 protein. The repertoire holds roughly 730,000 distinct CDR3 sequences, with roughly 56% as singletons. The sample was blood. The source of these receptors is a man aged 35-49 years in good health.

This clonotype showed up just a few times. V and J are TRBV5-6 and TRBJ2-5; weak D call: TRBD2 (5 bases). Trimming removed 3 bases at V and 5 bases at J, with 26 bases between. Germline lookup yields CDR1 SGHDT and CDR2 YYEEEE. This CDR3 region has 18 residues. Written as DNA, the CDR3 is TGTGCCAGCAGCTCGACGAAAGAGCGTCGCCTAAGGAGGGAGACCCAGTACTTC. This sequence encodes CASSSTKERRLRRETQYF. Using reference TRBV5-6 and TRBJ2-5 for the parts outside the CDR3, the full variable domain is DAGVTQSPTHLIKTRGQQVTLRCSPKSGHDTVSWYQQALGQGPQFIFQYYEEEERQRGNFPDRFSGHQFPNYSSELNVNALLLGDSALYLCASSSTKERRLRRETQYFGPGTRLLVL.

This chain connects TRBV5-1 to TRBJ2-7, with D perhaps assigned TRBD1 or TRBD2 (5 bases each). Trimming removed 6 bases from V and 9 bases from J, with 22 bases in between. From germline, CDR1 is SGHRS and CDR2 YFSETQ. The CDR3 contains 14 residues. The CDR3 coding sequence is TGCGCCAGCACCTCCAACCGGGGCCCGAACGGGCAGTACTTC. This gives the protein CASTSNRGPNGQYF.

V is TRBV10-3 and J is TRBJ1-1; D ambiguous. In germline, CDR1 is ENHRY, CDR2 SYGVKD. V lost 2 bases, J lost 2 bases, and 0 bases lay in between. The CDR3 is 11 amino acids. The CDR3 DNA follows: TGTGCCATCAGTGAGAACACTGAAGCTTTCTTT. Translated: CAISENTEAFF.

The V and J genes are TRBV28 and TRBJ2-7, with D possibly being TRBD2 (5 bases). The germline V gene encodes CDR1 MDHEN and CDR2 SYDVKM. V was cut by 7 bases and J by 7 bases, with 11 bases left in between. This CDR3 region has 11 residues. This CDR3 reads CASNRLSEQYF. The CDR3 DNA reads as TGTGCCAGCAACCGACTAAGTGAGCAGTACTTC.

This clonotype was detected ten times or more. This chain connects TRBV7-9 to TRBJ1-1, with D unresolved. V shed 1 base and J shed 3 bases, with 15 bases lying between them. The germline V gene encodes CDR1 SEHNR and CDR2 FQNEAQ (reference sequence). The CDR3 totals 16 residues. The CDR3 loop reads CASSLDAGTRDTEAFF. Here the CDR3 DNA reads TGTGCCAGCAGCTTAGATGCAGGAACCCGGGACACTGAAGCTTTCTTT.

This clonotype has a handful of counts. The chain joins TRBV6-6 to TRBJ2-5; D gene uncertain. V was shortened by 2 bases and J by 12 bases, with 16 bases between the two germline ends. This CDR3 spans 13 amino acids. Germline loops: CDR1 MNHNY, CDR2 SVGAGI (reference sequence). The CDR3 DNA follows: TGTGCCAGCAGTTACGCTGACTCCTCTATTGAGTACTTC. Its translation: CASSYADSSIEYF.

CDR3 sequence reads: CASSGRDRDFEETQYF. The CDR3 region has the DNA TGTGCCAGCAGCGGCCGGGACAGGGATTTCGAAGAGACCCAGTACTTC. V usage is TRBV7-2 and J usage is TRBJ2-5, with 9 bases fitting TRBD1. After removal of 5 bases from V and 3 bases from J, the junction contained 10 bases not matched to a gene. This CDR3 contains 16 residues. Germline V lookup: CDR1 SGHTA, CDR2 FQGNSA.

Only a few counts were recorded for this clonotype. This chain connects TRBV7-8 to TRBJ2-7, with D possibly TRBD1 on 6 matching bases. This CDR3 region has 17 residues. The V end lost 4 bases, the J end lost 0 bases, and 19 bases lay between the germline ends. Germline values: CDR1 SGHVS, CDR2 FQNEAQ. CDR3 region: CASSSEMGTSYSYEQYF. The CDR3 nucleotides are TGTGCCAGCAGCTCAGAGATGGGGACATCCTACTCCTACGAGCAGTACTTC.

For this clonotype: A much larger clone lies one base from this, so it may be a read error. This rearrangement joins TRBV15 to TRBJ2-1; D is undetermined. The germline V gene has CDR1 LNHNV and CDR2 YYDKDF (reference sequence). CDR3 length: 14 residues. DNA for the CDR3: TGTGCCACCAGCCCACCGGTGTCCTGGAATGGGCAGTTCTTC. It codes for CATSPPVSWNGQFF. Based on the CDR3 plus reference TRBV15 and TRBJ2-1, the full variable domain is DAMVIQNPRYQVTQFGKPVTLSCSQTLNHNVMYWYQQKSSQAPKLLFHYYDKDFNNEADTPDNFQSRRPNTSFCFLDIRSPGLGDTAMYLCATSPPVSWNGQFFGPGTRLTVL.

The CDR3 nucleotides read TGTGCCAGCAGCTCCGGTAGGACAGGGGCCGCCGGGGAGCTGTTTTTT. Translation: CASSSGRTGAAGELFF. The chain uses TRBV7-9 and TRBJ2-2; 9 bases are a match to TRBD1. J was trimmed by 6 bases and V by 4 bases; bases with no gene match: 9. This CDR3 is 16 amino acids long. Germline V gene lookup returns CDR1 SEHNR and CDR2 FQNEAQ (reference sequence).